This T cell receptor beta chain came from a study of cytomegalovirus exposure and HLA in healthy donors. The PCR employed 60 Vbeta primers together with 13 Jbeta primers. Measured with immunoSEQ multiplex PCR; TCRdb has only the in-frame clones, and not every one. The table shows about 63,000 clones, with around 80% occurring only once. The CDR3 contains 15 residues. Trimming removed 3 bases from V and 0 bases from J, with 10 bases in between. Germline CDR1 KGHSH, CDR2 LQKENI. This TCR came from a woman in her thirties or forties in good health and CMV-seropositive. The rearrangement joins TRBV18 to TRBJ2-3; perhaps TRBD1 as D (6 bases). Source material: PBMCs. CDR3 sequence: CASSPKDRSTDTQYF. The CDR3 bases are TGTGCCAGCTCACCGAAGGACAGAAGCACAGATACGCAGTATTTT.